The T cell receptor beta chain under discussion was sequenced for a study of T cell responses to AZD1222 COVID-19 vaccine. V was trimmed by 4 bases and J by 0 bases, leaving 10 bases between them. The CDR3 contains 15 residues. In germline, CDR1 is SEHNR, CDR2 FQNEAQ (reference sequence). This clone occurred once. TCRdb keeps only in-frame clones here, not all; method: immunoSEQ multiplex PCR. The table records some 120,000 clones, 90% to 95% of them present only once. The chain joins TRBV7-9 to TRBJ2-4; tentatively, D is TRBD1 (5 bases). This specimen was peripheral blood, taken on day 0 of AZD1222 vaccination. The clonotype was recovered from an adult in good health. In nucleotides, the CDR3 is TGTGCCAGCAGCTCACAGGTGGTAGCCAAAAACATTCAGTACTTC. Its protein product is CASSSQVVAKNIQYF.